The TCR beta chain under discussion was sequenced for a study of T-cell memory formation after mild COVID-19. At the level of the study: In these data, TCR clusters were largely donor specific.

Study-wide results and limits: Mostly located in CM and EM were contracting CD4+ clones, with contracting CD8+ clones located in EMRA. The authors did not confirm SARS-CoV-2 specificity of second-wave clones peaking day 37.

As regards this clonotype: What it recognizes is unknown.

TCRdb reprocessed the 5' RACE reads via MiXCR and lists one record per CDR3 protein. This sample yields roughly 250,000 distinct CDR3 sequences, of which less than 20% are seen a single time; roughly 3.6% belongs to the top ten. Source material: PBMCs or a T cell subset sorted from them (not recorded which). The clonotype was recovered from a man aged 18 to 35 who had mild COVID-19 (a few samples of this study predate the infection). Cell type and time point are not known.

DNA for the CDR3: TGCGCCAGCAGCTTGGGTATCAGCCTGAACACTGAAGCTTTCTTT. It encodes CASSLGISLNTEAFF. This chain joins TRBV5-1 and TRBJ1-1; D is uncertain. This CDR3 comprises 15 residues. V gave up 0 bases and J gave up 0 bases, with 9 bases separating them. CDR1 and CDR2 from the germline V gene are SGHRS and YFSETQ.